This T cell receptor (beta chain) was profiled in a study of T cell responses to AZD1222 COVID-19 vaccine. Clones were sequenced by immunoSEQ multiplex PCR, and TCRdb holds only the in-frame ones, with some missing. The table has about 130,000 clones, approximately 88% seen once; the top ten hold 18%. This CDR3 is built from 13 residues. The V and J ends lost 0 bases and 1 base respectively, with 4 bases between them. Germline V lookup: CDR1 SGHRS, CDR2 YFSETQ. The TCR originated in an adult in good health. This material consisted of peripheral blood, taken on day 0 of MenACWY control vaccination. The chain recombines TRBV5-1 with TRBJ1-2, with D unresolved. The CDR3 loop reads CASSLEHNYGYTF. In DNA form, the CDR3 reads TGCGCCAGCAGCTTGGAGCATAACTATGGCTACACCTTC.